The clone carrying this T cell receptor beta chain turned up a few times. This record comes from a study of early T cells in non-severe SARS-CoV-2 infection. A single record per CDR3 protein comes from TCRdb applying MiXCR to the 5' RACE reads. The sample has about 100,000 distinct CDR3 sequences; approximately 13% are singletons. Germline CDR1 reads PRHDT; CDR2 reads FYEKMQ (reference sequence). The V segment lost 4 bases and the J segment 4 bases; nucleotides outside the gene matches: 0. The CDR3 runs to 14 residues. The sequenced sample consisted of whole blood. This clonotype originated in an adult who was a healthcare worker with PCR-confirmed SARS-CoV-2 infection or an uninfected control (not recorded which). The V call is TRBV13, the J call TRBJ2-2, with 10 positions matching TRBD1. The CDR3 protein is CASSWTGGTGELFF. CDR3 sequence (DNA): TGTGCCAGCAGCTGGACAGGGGGCACCGGGGAGCTGTTTTTT.